This TCR beta chain emerged from a study of shared clonotypes between healthy human individuals. The V end lost 4 bases, the J end lost 1 base, and 14 bases lay between the germline ends. The CDR3 is 14 amino acids. Per the germline V gene, CDR1 is SQVTM and CDR2 is ANQGSEA. Here immunoSEQ multiplex PCR was the method, and the copy in TCRdb shows in-frame clones only, minus some. The sample lists about 1 million clones, about 80% occurring once. The gene calls are TRBV29-1 and TRBJ2-7, with TRBD1 as a possible D gene (5 bases). The sequenced material came from memory CD4+ T cells sorted from blood. Subset of the sample: CD45RA-negative fraction. The clonotype was recovered from a man between 18 and 29 years old in good health. Here the CDR3 reads CSVGGKIGSYEQYF. The CDR3 bases are TGCAGCGTTGGGGGCAAGATAGGATCCTACGAGCAGTACTTC.